One and the same sample provided the 4 T cell receptor beta chains below, sequenced in a study of molecular identifiers for immune sequencing clone quantification. TCRdb ran MiXCR on the PCR reads and lists one entry per CDR3 protein. The table shows 30,000 to 45,000 distinct CDR3 sequences, with around 18% occurring only once. The specimen sequenced was naive CD8+ T cells from blood, with Jurkat cell RNA spiked in. Subset defined: FACS-sorted CD8+CD4-CCR7+CD45RA+ naive T cells. All receptors derive from a human donor in good health. Some libraries in this study had Jurkat cell RNA spiked in.

In this sample, this clonotype turned up a few times. This chain uses TRBV20-1 with TRBJ2-7, with 11 bases lining up with TRBD2. Losses at the gene ends were 3 bases for V and 3 bases for J; bases not matched to a gene: 4. Germline lookup yields CDR1 DFQATT and CDR2 SNEGSKA (reference sequence). CDR3 length: 14 residues. CDR3 sequence (DNA): TGCAGTGCTAGGCCACTAGCGGGAGTCTACGAGCAGTACTTC. It translates to CSARPLAGVYEQYF.

A remark on this clonotype: A single base separates this from a much larger clone, so it may be a read error. This chain uses TRBV28 with TRBJ2-7; D is uncertain. This CDR3 is 13 amino acids long. V lost 8 bases, J lost 6 bases, and 17 bases lay in between. Germline values: CDR1 MDHEN, CDR2 SYDVKM. The CDR3 is CASSAIRTCEQYF. The CDR3 DNA sequence: TGTGCCAGCTCCGCTATAAGGACCTGCGAGCAGTACTTC.

In its sample, this clonotype was seen a few times. The chain combines TRBV2 with TRBJ1-1; D remains ambiguous. Germline V gene data show CDR1 as SNHLY and CDR2 as FYNNEI. The CDR3 consists of 11 residues. V was shortened by 6 bases and J by 6 bases, with 8 bases between the two germline ends. CDR3 residues: CASRPGAEAFF. CDR3 bases: TGTGCCAGCAGGCCAGGTGCTGAAGCTTTCTTT.

Sample share makes this clonotype medium-sized (0.01 to 0.1%). The rearrangement uses TRBV7-9 and TRBJ2-7, with 10 bases aligning to TRBD2. In germline, CDR1 is SEHNR, CDR2 FQNEAQ (reference sequence). The CDR3 consists of 16 residues. Unmatched junction bases numbered 8, after V lost 3 bases and J lost 3 bases. As DNA, the CDR3 is TGTGCCAGCAGCTTCGTGCTAGCGGGAGTAAGCTACGAGCAGTACTTC. This encodes CASSFVLAGVSYEQYF.